The 20 T cell receptor beta chains below come from one sample, sequenced in a study of T-cell memory formation after mild COVID-19. TCRdb reprocessed the 5' RACE reads via MiXCR and lists one record per CDR3 protein. Of 540,000 or so distinct CDR3 sequences listed, 20% are singletons. Specimen: PBMCs or a T cell subset sorted from them (not recorded which). Receptors were obtained from an adult woman who had mild COVID-19 (a few samples of this study predate the infection). Cell type and time point are not known.

The sample holds many counts of this clonotype. The chain has TRBV6-2 or TRBV6-3 and TRBJ1-1, with no clear D. The germline V gene has CDR1 MNHEY and CDR2 SVGEGT. The CDR3 has 13 amino acids. V lost 3 bases, J lost 2 bases, and 7 bases lay in between. CDR3 sequence (DNA): TGTGCCAGCAGTTATGAGGGTAACACTGAAGCTTTCTTT. This translates into CASSYEGNTEAFF.

The chain links TRBV5-1 to TRBJ2-3, with D hard to call. Germline V gene sequence: CDR1 SGHRS, CDR2 YFSETQ. The CDR3 is 16 residues long. V lost 5 bases and J lost 0, with 16 bases in between. CDR3 in amino acids: CASSPFGPLSTDTQYF. The CDR3 region has the DNA TGCGCCAGCAGTCCATTTGGTCCTCTGAGCACAGATACGCAGTATTTT.

This clonotype occurred a few times. Here the CDR3 DNA reads TGTGCCATCAGTGCTAAGGGGGCTAGCGGGAGGGCTATGTTCGAGCAGTACTTC. Translated, it gives CAISAKGASGRAMFEQYF. This rearrangement joins TRBV10-3 to TRBJ2-7; 12 bases agree with TRBD2. The CDR3 length is 18 residues. Germline values: CDR1 ENHRY, CDR2 SYGVKD. Losses at the gene ends were 4 bases for V and 6 bases for J; bases not matched to a gene: 16.

This chain uses TRBV7-3 with TRBJ2-5, with 8 bases aligning to TRBD1. The CDR3 is made up of 15 amino acids. With V trimmed by 5 bases and J by 5 bases, 10 bases remained unmatched. CDR1 and CDR2 from the germline V gene are SGHTA and FQGTGA. The CDR3 coding sequence is TGTGCCAGCAGCCCCGACAGGGGTGGTTCGGAGACCCAGTACTTC. Protein sequence: CASSPDRGGSETQYF.

The CDR3 region has the DNA TGTGCCAGCAGTGTAAAAACAGGTGACTCCTACAATGAGCAGTTCTTC. This sequence encodes CASSVKTGDSYNEQFF. This chain uses TRBV25-1 with TRBJ2-1; D may be TRBD1 (5 bases). There are 16 residues in the CDR3. The germline CDR1 and CDR2 sequences are MGHDK and SYGVNS. V dropped 4 bases and J dropped 0 bases, with 13 bases sitting between them.

The rearrangement joins TRBV12-3 or TRBV12-4 to TRBJ2-5, with TRBD2 matching over 9 bases. The junction had 3 bases not matched to a gene; V was cut back by 3 bases and J by 4 bases. The CDR3 is made up of 14 amino acids. Here the CDR3 reads CASSLREGLETQYF. In DNA form, the CDR3 reads TGTGCCAGCAGTTTGCGGGAGGGTTTAGAGACCCAGTACTTC.

This clonotype occurred a few times. The chain has TRBV5-1 and TRBJ1-1; D not resolved. Between the trimmed V and J ends, which lost 1 base and 1 base, there was a span of 11 bases. In germline, CDR1 is SGHRS, CDR2 YFSETQ. The CDR3 loop spans 15 amino acids. The CDR3 protein is CASSLLVSENTEAFF. CDR3 coding DNA: TGCGCCAGCAGCTTGTTAGTCTCAGAGAACACTGAAGCTTTCTTT.

The chain employs TRBV5-1 and TRBJ2-2, with 7 nucleotides matching TRBD1. The germline V gene has CDR1 SGHRS and CDR2 YFSETQ. The CDR3 sequence is 14 residues long. After removal of 4 bases from V and 4 bases from J, the junction contained 4 bases not matched to a gene. The CDR3 nucleotides are TGCGCCAGCAGCGGGGGACAGTCCACCGGGGAGCTGTTTTTT. This encodes CASSGGQSTGELFF.

This clonotype showed up many times. V gene TRBV4-2 combines with J gene TRBJ2-2; a possible D gene is TRBD2 (6 bases). Trimming stripped 0 bases from V and 5 bases from J, with 13 bases between. The CDR3 runs to 16 residues. The germline V gene has CDR1 LGHNA and CDR2 YNFKEQ. CDR3 region: CASSQDRDFPTGELFF. The DNA for the CDR3 is TGTGCCAGCAGCCAAGATAGGGACTTCCCAACCGGGGAGCTGTTTTTT.

The gene calls are TRBV30 and TRBJ2-1; the D is unclear. With 3 bases removed from V and 1 base from J, the gap between germline ends came to 13 bases. CDR3 size: 15 residues. The germline V gene encodes CDR1 GTSNPN and CDR2 SVGIG (reference sequence). The CDR3: CAWRVGFGSYNEQFF. As DNA, the CDR3 is TGTGCCTGGAGGGTGGGTTTCGGGTCCTACAATGAGCAGTTCTTC.

The chain is built from TRBV7-9 and TRBJ1-2; D is uncertain. V gave up 1 base and J gave up 7 bases, with 10 bases separating them. Germline-derived CDR1 and CDR2 are SEHNR and FQNEAQ (reference sequence). The CDR3 runs 13 residues. The chain's CDR3 is CASSLGATLGYTF. CDR3 DNA: TGTGCCAGCAGCTTAGGGGCCACTCTTGGCTACACCTTC.

The chain uses TRBV7-2 and TRBJ2-1; 14 nucleotides match TRBD2. The CDR3 consists of 13 residues. Germline CDR1 is SGHTA and CDR2 is FQGNSA. Losses at the gene ends were 6 bases for V and 15 bases for J; bases not matched to a gene: 7. CDR3 sequence: CASRLGLAGVGFF. The CDR3 DNA reads TGTGCCAGCAGATTGGGACTAGCGGGAGTCGGGTTCTTC. The entire variable domain, with the rest obtained from reference TRBV7-2 and TRBJ2-1, is as follows: GAGVSQSPSNKVTEKGKDVELRCDPISGHTALYWYRQSLGQGLEFLIYFQGNSAPDKSGLPSDRFSAERTGGSVSTLTIQRTQQEDSAVYLCASRLGLAGVGFFGPGTRLTVL.

The chain employs TRBV5-1 and TRBJ2-1; the D gene is possibly TRBD1 (6 bases). The germline CDR1 and CDR2 sequences are SGHRS and YFSETQ. V was pared by 1 base and J by 4 bases, with 15 bases between. This CDR3 is built from 16 residues. CDR3 sequence (DNA): TGCGCCAGCAGCTTGACCCTCGAGGGGGTATACAATGAGCAGTTCTTC. Its translation: CASSLTLEGVYNEQFF.

The V gene is TRBV24-1, the J gene TRBJ2-1; possible D gene TRBD1, 6 bases. CDR3 size: 15 residues. CDR1 is KGHDR and CDR2 is SFDVKD in the germline V gene. Trimming pared 1 base from V and 4 bases from J, leaving 10 bases between. For the CDR3, the DNA is TGTGCCACCAGTGATTTAGGGACATCTTACAATGAGCAGTTCTTC. This codes for CATSDLGTSYNEQFF.

The sample holds a few counts of this clonotype. In DNA form, the CDR3 reads TGTGCCAGCATGGGACTAGCGGGAGGGTCGGTCTCCTACGAGCAGTACTTC. Translated, it gives CASMGLAGGSVSYEQYF. The chain is built from TRBV3-1 and TRBJ2-7, with 16 bases matching TRBD2. Per the germline V gene, CDR1 is LGHDT and CDR2 is YNNKEL (reference sequence). The CDR3 contains 17 residues. V gave up 7 bases and J gave up 0 bases; unmatched junction bases: 6.

This clonotype was observed at least ten times. The chain is built from TRBV12-3 or TRBV12-4 and TRBJ1-1; D call uncertain. The germline V and J ends were trimmed by 5 bases and 0 bases, with 4 bases remaining between them. This CDR3 has 12 amino acids. The chain's CDR3 is CASSRLNTEAFF. CDR3 in DNA: TGTGCCAGCAGTCGCCTGAACACTGAAGCTTTCTTT.

Only a few counts were recorded for this clonotype. The chain links TRBV29-1 to TRBJ2-5; 7 bases fit TRBD2. Germline trimming cut 6 bases from V and 3 bases from J; bases unmatched to any gene: 16. This CDR3 region has 16 residues. Germline V gene sequence: CDR1 SQVTM, CDR2 ANQGSEA. CDR3 nucleotide sequence: TGCAGCGTAATACCCCTAAGAGCGGGAAATAAAGAGACCCAGTACTTC. It is translated as CSVIPLRAGNKETQYF. The whole variable domain, filled in from reference TRBV29-1 and TRBJ2-5, reads SAVISQKPSRDICQRGTSLTIQCQVDSQVTMMFWYRQQPGQSLTLIATANQGSEATYESGFVIDKFPISRPNLTFSTLTVSNMSPEDSSIYLCSVIPLRAGNKETQYFGPGTRLLVL.

The V call is TRBV20-1, the J call TRBJ2-6; D is unresolved. V was pared by 6 bases and J by 0 bases, with 6 bases between. This CDR3 comprises 13 residues. The germline V gene has CDR1 DFQATT and CDR2 SNEGSKA (reference sequence). The CDR3 DNA is TGCAGTGCAGCAGCCTCTGGGGCCAACGTCCTGACTTTC. Its translation is CSAAASGANVLTF.

V usage is TRBV27 and J usage is TRBJ1-5; possibly TRBD1 for D (6 bases). The germline gives CDR1 MNHEY, CDR2 SMNVEV (reference sequence). This CDR3 comprises 13 residues. V lost 6 bases, J lost 5 bases, and 11 bases lay in between. The CDR3 DNA is TGTGCCAGCAGGCAGGGGCAGTATCAGCCCCAGCATTTT. Amino acid sequence: CASRQGQYQPQHF.

This rearrangement joins TRBV12-3 or TRBV12-4 to TRBJ2-7, with D perhaps TRBD1 (5 bases). This CDR3 has 13 amino acids. Trimming left V 3 bases short and J 2 bases short, with 8 bases between. The CDR3 protein is CASSFGAAYEQYF. The CDR3 DNA sequence: TGTGCCAGCAGTTTTGGGGCAGCCTACGAGCAGTACTTC.